Included here is one TCR beta chain sequence, with context. The antigen is not known. Germline V lookup: CDR1 SQVTM, CDR2 ANQGSEA. With 3 bases removed from V and 7 bases from J, the gap between germline ends came to 15 bases. This CDR3 comprises 13 residues. Adults with ileal or ileocolonic Crohn's disease and an indication for resection were eligible. TCRB immunosequencing input was about 0.55 micrograms of biopsy DNA per sample. TCRdb's table, derived via immunoSEQ multiplex PCR, lists solely in-frame clones and lacks some. The sample has around 17,000 clones; about 60% are singletons. This sample is part of a study of T cell repertoires in ileal Crohn's disease. Study results and caveats: Endoscopic recurrence occurred in every patient whose clonality exceeded 26.8%. Compared with CD4 T cells, sorted CD8 cells carried more expanded clones.

Sequencing was performed on ileal tissue. This TCR was recovered from an adult with Crohn's disease. This chain connects TRBV29-1 to TRBJ1-2; D is uncertain. The CDR3 here is CSVERAEHGGYTF. DNA of the CDR3: TGCAGCGTTGAGCGGGCAGAACACGGTGGCTACACCTTC.